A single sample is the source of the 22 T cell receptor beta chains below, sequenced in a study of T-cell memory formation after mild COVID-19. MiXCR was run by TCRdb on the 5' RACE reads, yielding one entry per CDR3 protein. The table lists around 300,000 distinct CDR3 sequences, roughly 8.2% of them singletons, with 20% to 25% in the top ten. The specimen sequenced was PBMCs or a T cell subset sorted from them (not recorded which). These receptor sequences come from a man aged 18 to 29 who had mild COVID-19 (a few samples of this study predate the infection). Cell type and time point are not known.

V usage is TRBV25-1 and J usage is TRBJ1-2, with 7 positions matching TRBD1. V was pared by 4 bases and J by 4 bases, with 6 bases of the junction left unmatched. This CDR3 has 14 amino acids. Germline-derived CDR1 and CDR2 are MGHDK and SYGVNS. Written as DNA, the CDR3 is TGTGCCAGCAGTGCCGACGGGACAGTCTATGGCTACACCTTC. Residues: CASSADGTVYGYTF.

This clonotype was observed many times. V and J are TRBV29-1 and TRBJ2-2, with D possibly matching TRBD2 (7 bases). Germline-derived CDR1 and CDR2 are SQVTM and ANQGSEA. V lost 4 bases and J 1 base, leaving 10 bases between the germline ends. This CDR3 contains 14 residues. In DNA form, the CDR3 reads TGCAGCGTTGCGGGGGGCCTGAACACCGGGGAGCTGTTTTTT. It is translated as CSVAGGLNTGELFF.

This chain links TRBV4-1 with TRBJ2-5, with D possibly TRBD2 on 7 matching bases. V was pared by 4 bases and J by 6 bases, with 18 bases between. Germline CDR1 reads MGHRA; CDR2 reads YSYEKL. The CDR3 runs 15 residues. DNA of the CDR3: TGCGCCAGCAGCCCATACCCGGACGGGGGGCAGACCCAGTACTTC. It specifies CASSPYPDGGQTQYF.

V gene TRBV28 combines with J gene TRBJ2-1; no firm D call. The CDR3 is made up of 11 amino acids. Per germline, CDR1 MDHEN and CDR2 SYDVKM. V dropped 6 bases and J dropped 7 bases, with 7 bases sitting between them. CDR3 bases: TGTGCCAGCAGCAAACGTAATGAGCAGTTCTTC. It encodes CASSKRNEQFF.

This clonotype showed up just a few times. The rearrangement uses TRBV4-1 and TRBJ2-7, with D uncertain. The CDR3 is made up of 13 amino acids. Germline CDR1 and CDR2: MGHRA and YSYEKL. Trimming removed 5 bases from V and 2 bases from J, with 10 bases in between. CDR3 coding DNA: TGCGCCAGCAGCTTATCCGACACCTACGAGCAGTACTTC. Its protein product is CASSLSDTYEQYF.

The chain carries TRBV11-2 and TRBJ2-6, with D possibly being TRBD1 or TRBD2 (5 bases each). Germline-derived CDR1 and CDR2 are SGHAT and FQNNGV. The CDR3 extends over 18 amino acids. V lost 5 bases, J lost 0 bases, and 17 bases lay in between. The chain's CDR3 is CASSPRDGWFSGANVLTF. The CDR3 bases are TGTGCCAGCAGCCCTAGGGACGGGTGGTTCTCTGGGGCCAACGTCCTGACTTTC.

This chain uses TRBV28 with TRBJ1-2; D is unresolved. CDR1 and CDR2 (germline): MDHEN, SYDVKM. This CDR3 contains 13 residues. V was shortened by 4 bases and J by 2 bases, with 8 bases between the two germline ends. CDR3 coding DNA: TGTGCCAGCAGTTGGGTCGGGAACTATGGCTACACCTTC. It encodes CASSWVGNYGYTF.

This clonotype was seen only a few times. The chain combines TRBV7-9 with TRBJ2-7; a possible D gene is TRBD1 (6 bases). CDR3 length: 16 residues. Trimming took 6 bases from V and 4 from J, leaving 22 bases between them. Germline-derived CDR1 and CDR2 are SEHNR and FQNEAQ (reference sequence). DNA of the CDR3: TGTGCCAGCAGTTTACCTTTGACGGGACACTCGTACGAGCAGTACGTC. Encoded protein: CASSLPLTGHSYEQYV.

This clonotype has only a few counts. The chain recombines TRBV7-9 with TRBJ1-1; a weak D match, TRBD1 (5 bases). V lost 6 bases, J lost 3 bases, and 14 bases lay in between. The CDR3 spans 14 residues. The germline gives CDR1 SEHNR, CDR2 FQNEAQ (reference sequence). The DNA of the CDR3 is TGTGCCAGCAGACCTGGGACGGGGGACACTGAAGCTTTCTTT. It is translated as CASRPGTGDTEAFF.

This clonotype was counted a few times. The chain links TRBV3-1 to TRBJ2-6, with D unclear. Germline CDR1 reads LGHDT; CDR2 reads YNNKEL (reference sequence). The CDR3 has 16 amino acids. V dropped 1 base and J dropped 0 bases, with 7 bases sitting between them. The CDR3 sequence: CASSQAPSSGANVLTF. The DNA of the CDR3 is TGTGCCAGCAGCCAAGCCCCCAGCTCTGGGGCCAACGTCCTGACTTTC. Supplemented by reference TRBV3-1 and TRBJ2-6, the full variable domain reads DTAVSQTPKYLVTQMGNDKSIKCEQNLGHDTMYWYKQDSKKFLKIMFSYNNKELIINETVPNRFSPKSPDKAHLNLHINSLELGDSAVYFCASSQAPSSGANVLTFGAGSRLTVL.

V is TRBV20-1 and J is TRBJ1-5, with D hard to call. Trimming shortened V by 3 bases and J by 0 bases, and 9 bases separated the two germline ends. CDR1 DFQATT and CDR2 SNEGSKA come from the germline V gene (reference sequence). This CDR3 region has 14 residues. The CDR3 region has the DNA TGCAGTGCTAGTGGCGGGCCTAGCAATCAGCCCCAGCATTTT. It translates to CSASGGPSNQPQHF.

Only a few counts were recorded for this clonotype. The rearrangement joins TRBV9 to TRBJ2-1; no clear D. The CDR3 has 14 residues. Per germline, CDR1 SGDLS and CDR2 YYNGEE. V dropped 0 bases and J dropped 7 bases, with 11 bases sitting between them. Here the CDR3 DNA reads TGTGCCAGCAGCGTAGGTCAGACCGGGAATGAGCAGTTCTTC. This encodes CASSVGQTGNEQFF.

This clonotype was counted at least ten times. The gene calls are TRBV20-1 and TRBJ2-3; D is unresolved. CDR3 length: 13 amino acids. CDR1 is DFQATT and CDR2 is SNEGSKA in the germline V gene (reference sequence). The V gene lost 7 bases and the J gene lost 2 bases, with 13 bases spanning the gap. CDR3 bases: TGCAGTGACGTTAGGGTCCTCACAGATACGCAGTATTTT. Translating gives CSDVRVLTDTQYF.

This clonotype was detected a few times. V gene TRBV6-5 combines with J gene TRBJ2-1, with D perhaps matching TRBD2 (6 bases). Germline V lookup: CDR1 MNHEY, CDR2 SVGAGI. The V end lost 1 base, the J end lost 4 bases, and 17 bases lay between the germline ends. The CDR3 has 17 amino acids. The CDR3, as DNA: TGTGCCAGCAGTTACTTCGTCCGGCGGGAATATTACAATGAGCAGTTCTTC. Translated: CASSYFVRREYYNEQFF.

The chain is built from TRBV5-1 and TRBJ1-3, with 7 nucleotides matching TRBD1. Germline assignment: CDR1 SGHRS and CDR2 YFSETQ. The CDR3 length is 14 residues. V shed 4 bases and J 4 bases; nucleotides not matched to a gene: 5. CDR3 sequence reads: CASSITGAGNTIYF. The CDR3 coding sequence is TGCGCCAGCAGCATAACAGGGGCAGGAAACACCATATATTTT.

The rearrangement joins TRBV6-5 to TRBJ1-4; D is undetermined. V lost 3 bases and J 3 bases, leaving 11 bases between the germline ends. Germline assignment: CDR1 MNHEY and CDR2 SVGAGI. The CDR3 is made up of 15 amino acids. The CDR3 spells CASSYRGSPNEKLFF. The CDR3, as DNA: TGTGCCAGCAGTTATCGTGGGTCTCCTAATGAAAAACTGTTTTTT.

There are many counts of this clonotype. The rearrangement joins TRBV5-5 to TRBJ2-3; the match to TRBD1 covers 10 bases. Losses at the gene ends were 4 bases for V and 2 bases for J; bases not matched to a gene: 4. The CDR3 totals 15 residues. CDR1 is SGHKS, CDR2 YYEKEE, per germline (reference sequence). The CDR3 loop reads CASSDRQGATDTQYF. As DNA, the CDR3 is TGTGCCAGCAGCGACCGACAGGGGGCCACAGATACGCAGTATTTT.

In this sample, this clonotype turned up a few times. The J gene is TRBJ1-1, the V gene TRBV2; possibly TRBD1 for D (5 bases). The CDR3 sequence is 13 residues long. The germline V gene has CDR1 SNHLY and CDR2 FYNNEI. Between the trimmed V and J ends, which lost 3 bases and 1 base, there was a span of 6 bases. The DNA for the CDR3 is TGTGCCAGCAGTGATGGGACGAACACTGAAGCTTTCTTT. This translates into CASSDGTNTEAFF.

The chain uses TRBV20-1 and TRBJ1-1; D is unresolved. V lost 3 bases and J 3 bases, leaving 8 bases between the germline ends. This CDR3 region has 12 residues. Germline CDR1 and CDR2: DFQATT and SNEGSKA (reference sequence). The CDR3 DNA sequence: TGCAGTGCTAGGCCCGGCGACACTGAAGCTTTCTTT. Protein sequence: CSARPGDTEAFF.

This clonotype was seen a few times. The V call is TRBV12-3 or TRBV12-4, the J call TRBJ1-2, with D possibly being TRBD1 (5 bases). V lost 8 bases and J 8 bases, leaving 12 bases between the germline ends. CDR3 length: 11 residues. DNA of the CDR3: TGTGCCAGCGGCCGGGGCCCGGGCTACACCTTC. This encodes CASGRGPGYTF.

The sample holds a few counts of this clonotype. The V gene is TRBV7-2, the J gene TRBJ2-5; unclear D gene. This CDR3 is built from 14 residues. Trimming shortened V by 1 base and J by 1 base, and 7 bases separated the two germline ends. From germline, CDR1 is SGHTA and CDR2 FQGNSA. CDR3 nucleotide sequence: TGTGCCAGCAGCTTAGGAGGCTTCCAAGAGACCCAGTACTTC. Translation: CASSLGGFQETQYF.

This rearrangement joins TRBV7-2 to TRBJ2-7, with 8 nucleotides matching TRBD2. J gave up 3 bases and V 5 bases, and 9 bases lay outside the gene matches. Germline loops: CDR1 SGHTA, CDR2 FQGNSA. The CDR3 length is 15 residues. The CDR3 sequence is CASSPAGTRLYEQYF. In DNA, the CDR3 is TGTGCCAGCAGCCCCGCCGGGACTAGACTCTACGAGCAGTACTTC.